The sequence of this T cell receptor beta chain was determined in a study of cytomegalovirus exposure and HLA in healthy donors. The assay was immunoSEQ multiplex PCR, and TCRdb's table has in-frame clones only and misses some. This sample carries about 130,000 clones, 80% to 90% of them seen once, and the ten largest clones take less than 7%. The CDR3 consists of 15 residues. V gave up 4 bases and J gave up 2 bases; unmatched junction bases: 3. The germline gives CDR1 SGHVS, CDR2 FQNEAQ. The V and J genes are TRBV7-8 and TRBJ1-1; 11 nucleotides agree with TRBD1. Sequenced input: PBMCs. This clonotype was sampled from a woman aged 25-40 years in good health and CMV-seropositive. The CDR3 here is CASSSGQGGNTEAFF. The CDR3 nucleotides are TGTGCCAGCAGCTCGGGACAGGGGGGAAACACTGAAGCTTTCTTT.